The 14 T cell receptor beta chains given below trace back to one sample, sequenced in a study of cytomegalovirus exposure and HLA in healthy donors. Produced via immunoSEQ multiplex PCR; TCRdb's table is partial and in-frame only. This table has about 76,000 clones, 94% appearing once. The sequencing input was PBMCs. These receptors were collected from a woman in her late teens or twenties in good health and CMV-seronegative.

In DNA, the CDR3 is TGTGCCAGCAGCCCCCAGGGGTACAATGAGCAGTTCTTC. Translation gives CASSPQGYNEQFF. The genes are TRBV6-1 and TRBJ2-1, with a tentative D call TRBD1 (6 bases). V dropped 6 bases and J dropped 4 bases, with 10 bases sitting between them. Germline V gene sequence: CDR1 MNHNS, CDR2 SASEGT. The CDR3 is made up of 13 amino acids.

The chain recombines TRBV5-4 with TRBJ1-1, with D uncertain. The CDR3 is 13 amino acids. V shed 2 bases and J shed 1 base, with 6 bases lying between them. Per germline, CDR1 SGHNT and CDR2 YYREEE (reference sequence). The CDR3 DNA follows: TGTGCCAGCAGCTTCCGGGGGAACACTGAAGCTTTCTTT. This gives the protein CASSFRGNTEAFF.

The CDR3 region has the DNA TGCGCCAGCAGCTTCTCTAGTGCGAGCGATTCCTACAATGAGCAGTTCTTC. Protein product: CASSFSSASDSYNEQFF. This chain links TRBV5-1 with TRBJ2-1; unclear D gene. The V and J ends lost 2 bases and 1 base respectively, with 16 bases between them. Germline V gene data show CDR1 as SGHRS and CDR2 as YFSETQ. The CDR3 covers 17 residues.

This clone was observed a few times. This specimen includes other DNA sequences encoding the same CDR3. The V call is TRBV6-5, the J call TRBJ1-1, with D uncertain. CDR1 is MNHEY and CDR2 is SVGAGI in the germline V gene. V lost 0 bases and J lost 1, with 6 bases in between. CDR3 length equals 14 residues. Written as DNA, the CDR3 is TGTGCCAGCAGTTACTCTGAGGGGAACACTGAAGCTTTCTTT. This gives the protein CASSYSEGNTEAFF.

The gene calls are TRBV23-1 and TRBJ2-3; a possible D gene is TRBD2 (6 bases). TRBV23-1 is filed as an ORF, its function uncertain. The CDR3 sequence is 15 residues long. The germline V and J ends were trimmed by 6 bases and 0 bases, with 13 bases remaining between them. Here the CDR3 reads CASSLPGLSTDTQYF. The CDR3 DNA sequence: TGCGCCAGCAGCTTACCGGGACTTAGCACAGATACGCAGTATTTT.

The chain couples TRBV6-6 to TRBJ2-7, with D tentatively TRBD1 (6 bases). Trimming stripped 8 bases from V and 2 bases from J, with 19 bases between. CDR1 and CDR2 from the germline V gene are MNHNY and SVGAGI (reference sequence). The CDR3 has 15 residues. The CDR3 sequence is CASALTGTSPYEQYF. CDR3 nucleotides: TGTGCCAGCGCTCTTACAGGGACCAGCCCCTACGAGCAGTACTTC.

The chain combines TRBV5-5 with TRBJ2-1, with 9 bases identical to TRBD2. This CDR3 is 19 amino acids long. CDR1 is SGHKS and CDR2 is YYEKEE in the germline V gene (reference sequence). The V and J ends lost 1 base and 0 bases, in that order; junction bases with no gene match: 11. CDR3 in amino acids: CASSLFSSGAQSSYNEQFF. The CDR3 DNA reads as TGTGCCAGCAGCTTGTTTTCTAGCGGGGCCCAAAGCTCCTACAATGAGCAGTTCTTC. Looking up the rest from reference TRBV5-5 and TRBJ2-1 gives the full variable domain: DAGVTQSPTHLIKTRGQQVTLRCSPISGHKSVSWYQQVLGQGPQFIFQYYEKEERGRGNFPDRFSARQFPNYSSELNVNALLLGDSALYLCASSLFSSGAQSSYNEQFFGPGTRLTVL.

This chain's CDR3 is CASKRGTGYNEQFF. Here the CDR3 DNA reads TGCGCCAGTAAGCGGGGGACTGGCTACAATGAGCAGTTCTTC. The chain employs TRBV10-2 and TRBJ2-1; 8 positions agree with TRBD2. The CDR3 has 14 residues. Germline V lookup: CDR1 WSHSY, CDR2 SAAADI. The junction had 7 bases not matched to a gene; V was cut back by 9 bases and J by 3 bases.

The chain links TRBV28 to TRBJ1-6; 9 bases fit TRBD1. This CDR3 is 16 amino acids long. CDR1 and CDR2 (germline): MDHEN, SYDVKM. The ends lost 3 bases at V and 6 bases at J; junction bases unmatched: 6. The CDR3: CASSFPQGAINSPLHF. CDR3 bases: TGTGCCAGCAGTTTCCCACAGGGGGCGATTAATTCACCCCTCCACTTT.

CDR3 nucleotide sequence: TGTGCCAGCAGCCAAGCGCAGGGCGAAAAACTGTTTTTT. It translates to CASSQAQGEKLFF. V gene TRBV16 combines with J gene TRBJ1-4; D perhaps matches TRBD1 (5 bases). Trimming stripped 2 bases from V and 8 bases from J, with 9 bases between. There are 13 residues in the CDR3. Germline V gene sequence: CDR1 KGHSY, CDR2 FQNENV.

The gene calls are TRBV2 and TRBJ2-2, with TRBD2 matching over 10 bases. The CDR3 covers 15 residues. CDR1 and CDR2 from the germline V gene are SNHLY and FYNNEI. V was pared by 5 bases and J by 7 bases, with 7 bases of the junction left unmatched. The CDR3 region has the DNA TGTGCCAGCAGTCTTCTAGCGGGGGCAGGCGGGGAGCTGTTTTTT. Translated: CASSLLAGAGGELFF.

V gene TRBV23-1 combines with J gene TRBJ1-5; 9 nucleotides align to TRBD1. TRBV23-1 is an ORF, and what it does is uncertain. The trim removed 3 bases at V and 6 bases at J, leaving 6 bases unmatched. The CDR3 has 15 amino acids. This CDR3 reads CASSHGQGSRQPQHF. The CDR3 DNA sequence: TGCGCCAGCAGTCACGGACAGGGGAGTCGTCAGCCCCAGCATTTT.

The V and J genes are TRBV6-1 and TRBJ1-2; a weak D match, TRBD1 (6 bases). V was clipped by 7 bases and J by 8 bases, with 17 bases between them. The germline V gene encodes CDR1 MNHNS and CDR2 SASEGT. CDR3 length: 13 amino acids. CDR3 sequence: CASKELPGEGYTF. The CDR3 DNA reads as TGTGCCAGCAAGGAACTTCCAGGGGAAGGCTACACCTTC.

The chain links TRBV11-2 to TRBJ2-5; a possible D gene is TRBD1 (5 bases). V lost 5 bases, J lost 5 bases, and 15 bases lay in between. Germline lookup yields CDR1 SGHAT and CDR2 FQNNGV. The CDR3 covers 14 residues. The CDR3 here is CASSRTLDRETQYF. The CDR3 region has the DNA TGTGCCAGCAGCCGGACACTGGATAGGGAGACCCAGTACTTC.